One sample yielded the 32 T cell receptor beta chains listed below, sequenced in a study of blood T cell repertoires in COVID-19 (dated by TCRdb to 2020 to 2021). The library relied on the immunoSEQ multiplex PCR assay. In TCRdb, the immuneACCESS table is reduced to in-frame sequences with V and J assigned. These tables do not hold every clone; where another copy was compared, an unresolved V gene accounts for under half, and the others remain unexplained. Here the sample has 80,000 to 100,000 clones; 82% occur a single time. The ten largest clones represent 11% of the sample. Material: peripheral blood. These receptor sequences come from a man between 65 and 85 years old with active or convalescent COVID-19.

The gene calls are TRBV6-1 and TRBJ1-2, with a weak D call TRBD1 (5 bases). Germline V gives CDR1 MNHNS, CDR2 SASEGT. CDR3 length equals 13 residues. Trimming pared 0 bases from V and 9 bases from J, leaving 11 bases between. This chain's CDR3 is CASSEARGLSYTF. For the CDR3, the DNA is TGTGCCAGCAGTGAAGCTAGGGGTTTGAGCTACACCTTC.

V is TRBV5-1 and J is TRBJ2-3, with 7 nucleotides matching TRBD1. Germline V gives CDR1 SGHRS, CDR2 YFSETQ. The length of the CDR3 is 14 residues. V gave up 2 bases and J gave up 8 bases; unmatched junction bases: 8. CDR3 DNA sequence: TGCGCCAGCAGCTTAGAACAGGGGCCCGGTACGCAGTATTTT. Amino acids: CASSLEQGPGTQYF. Using reference TRBV5-1 and TRBJ2-3 for the parts outside the CDR3, the full variable domain is KAGVTQTPRYLIKTRGQQVTLSCSPISGHRSVSWYQQTPGQGLQFLFEYFSETQRNKGNFPGRFSGRQFSNSRSEMNVSTLELGDSALYLCASSLEQGPGTQYFGPGTRLTVL.

The sample holds one count of this clone. V usage is TRBV27 and J usage is TRBJ2-7; 11 bases align to TRBD1. CDR1 MNHEY and CDR2 SMNVEV come from the germline V gene (reference sequence). The CDR3 consists of 15 residues. The V segment lost 5 bases and the J segment 6 bases; nucleotides outside the gene matches: 9. CDR3 nucleotide sequence: TGTGCCAGCAGTATAACCGGGACAGGGGGTTCCGAGCAGTACTTC. Translating it yields CASSITGTGGSEQYF.

This rearrangement joins TRBV7-9 to TRBJ1-3; TRBD1 is a possible D gene (6 bases). The CDR3 has 16 residues. The germline V and J ends were trimmed by 5 bases and 6 bases, with 20 bases remaining between them. From germline, CDR1 is SEHNR and CDR2 FQNEAQ (reference sequence). CDR3 sequence (DNA): TGTGCCAGCAGCCCTCCTTTCGGGCAGGGGCCAAACACCATATATTTT. Its translation is CASSPPFGQGPNTIYF. The full variable domain, its missing parts supplied by reference TRBV7-9 and TRBJ1-3, is DTGVSQNPRHKITKRGQNVTFRCDPISEHNRLYWYRQTLGQGPEFLTYFQNEAQLEKSRLLSDRFSAERPKGSFSTLEIQRTEQGDSAMYLCASSPPFGQGPNTIYFGEGSWLTVV.

The V gene is TRBV4-2, the J gene TRBJ2-3; D unresolved. The CDR3 is 14 residues long. Per the germline V gene, CDR1 is LGHNA and CDR2 is YNFKEQ. V lost 0 bases, J lost 3 bases, and 7 bases lay in between. CDR3: CASSQDPKTDTQYF. The CDR3 nucleotides are TGTGCCAGCAGCCAAGATCCTAAAACAGATACGCAGTATTTT.

This chain joins TRBV7-9 and TRBJ2-2; no clear D. V shed 10 bases and J shed 8 bases, with 11 bases lying between them. This CDR3 is built from 11 residues. Germline CDR1 and CDR2: SEHNR and FQNEAQ (reference sequence). This CDR3 reads CAIQPGGELFF. The CDR3 DNA reads as TGTGCCATCCAGCCCGGGGGGGAGCTGTTTTTT.

The CDR3 is CASSVGPREQETQYF. CDR3 bases: TGTGCCAGCAGCGTAGGGCCCCGGGAACAAGAGACCCAGTACTTC. This chain links TRBV9 with TRBJ2-5; tentatively, D is TRBD2 (5 bases). The CDR3 is 15 amino acids. Germline V lookup: CDR1 SGDLS, CDR2 YYNGEE. The V end was cut by 0 bases, the J end by 2 bases, with 11 bases between.

The J gene is TRBJ2-3, the V gene TRBV10-1; no definite D call. CDR1 WNHNN and CDR2 SYGVQD come from the germline V gene (reference sequence). The V and J ends lost 3 bases and 2 bases respectively, with 12 bases between them. This CDR3 is 15 amino acids long. The CDR3 protein is CASSDGPLNTDTQYF. As DNA, the CDR3 is TGCGCCAGCAGTGATGGCCCGTTGAACACAGATACGCAGTATTTT.

The V and J genes are TRBV5-6 and TRBJ1-1; D is unresolved. V was cut by 4 bases and J by 6 bases, with 19 bases left in between. This CDR3 has 15 amino acids. Per the germline V gene, CDR1 is SGHDT and CDR2 is YYEEEE. The CDR3 region is CASSPGKGEVSEAFF. In nucleotides, the CDR3 is TGTGCCAGCAGCCCCGGTAAAGGTGAGGTATCTGAAGCTTTCTTT.

This clone was recorded once. The chain uses TRBV7-2 and TRBJ1-6; TRBD1 agrees at 7 bases. Trimming at V came to 5 bases and at J to 4 bases, leaving 11 bases not matched to a gene. The CDR3 runs to 17 residues. Germline-derived CDR1 and CDR2 are SGHTA and FQGNSA. The CDR3 reads CASSLTTGNTYNSPLHF. In nucleotides, the CDR3 is TGTGCCAGCAGCCTAACGACAGGGAACACTTATAATTCACCCCTCCACTTT.

This chain connects TRBV5-1 to TRBJ2-7; 9 nucleotides agree with TRBD1. From germline, CDR1 is SGHRS and CDR2 YFSETQ. The CDR3 has 14 residues. V shed 4 bases and J 7 bases; nucleotides not matched to a gene: 9. The CDR3 here is CASSKPGQGWEQYF. The CDR3 DNA follows: TGCGCCAGCAGCAAACCGGGACAGGGTTGGGAGCAGTACTTC.

The genes are TRBV5-4 and TRBJ2-1, with TRBD1 identical over 8 bases. CDR1 is SGHNT and CDR2 is YYREEE in the germline V gene (reference sequence). The CDR3 sequence is 16 residues long. V lost 0 bases to trimming and J lost 5 bases; unmatched junction nucleotides: 7. For the CDR3, the DNA is TGTGCCAGCAGCTTGGCCGGGGGACAGGATAACAATGAGCAGTTCTTC. This sequence encodes CASSLAGGQDNNEQFF.

The chain is built from TRBV10-3 and TRBJ2-7, with 8 bases that match TRBD2. The CDR3 has 14 residues. In germline, CDR1 is ENHRY, CDR2 SYGVKD. V dropped 6 bases and J dropped 7; count of bases not matched to a gene: 11. Here the CDR3 DNA reads TGTGCCATCAGGAATAGCGGGGTCTCATGGGAGCAGTACTTC. It encodes CAIRNSGVSWEQYF.

The chain joins TRBV5-1 to TRBJ2-7, with TRBD2 identical over 7 bases. Germline loops: CDR1 SGHRS, CDR2 YFSETQ. After removal of 3 bases from V and 2 bases from J, the junction contained 8 bases not matched to a gene. CDR3 length: 15 amino acids. Here the CDR3 DNA reads TGCGCCAGCAGCTGGGGAGGGGACTACCCCTACGAGCAGTACTTC. Translation: CASSWGGDYPYEQYF. The whole variable domain, filled in from reference TRBV5-1 and TRBJ2-7, reads KAGVTQTPRYLIKTRGQQVTLSCSPISGHRSVSWYQQTPGQGLQFLFEYFSETQRNKGNFPGRFSGRQFSNSRSEMNVSTLELGDSALYLCASSWGGDYPYEQYFGPGTRLTVT.

The chain recombines TRBV19 with TRBJ1-3; 8 nucleotides align to TRBD1. The CDR3 contains 14 residues. Unmatched junction bases numbered 1, after V lost 3 bases and J lost 3 bases. Germline lookup yields CDR1 LNHDA and CDR2 SQIVND (reference sequence). CDR3 loop: CASSMTGDGNTIYF. The DNA for the CDR3 is TGTGCCAGTAGTATGACAGGGGATGGAAACACCATATATTTT.

Only a few counts were recorded for this clone. The chain recombines TRBV2 with TRBJ2-3; 7 bases are shared with TRBD2. The V gene end was trimmed by 6 bases and the J gene end by 0 bases; junction bases not matched to a gene: 6. Germline assignment: CDR1 SNHLY and CDR2 FYNNEI. The length of the CDR3 is 15 residues. CDR3 in amino acids: CASRENGGSTDTQYF. CDR3 bases: TGTGCCAGCAGGGAGAACGGGGGGAGCACAGATACGCAGTATTTT.

This clone turned up a few times. This chain links TRBV9 with TRBJ2-1; a weak D match, TRBD1 (5 bases). The germline V gene encodes CDR1 SGDLS and CDR2 YYNGEE. The CDR3 runs to 13 residues. The V and J ends lost 1 base and 9 bases respectively, with 11 bases between them. CDR3 sequence: CASSVSYRGEQFF. The CDR3 DNA reads TGTGCCAGCAGCGTATCTTATAGGGGTGAGCAGTTCTTC.

V and J are TRBV5-6 and TRBJ1-3; D is unresolved. Per germline, CDR1 SGHDT and CDR2 YYEEEE. The CDR3 is 15 residues long. Trimming removed 0 bases at V and 0 bases at J, with 7 bases between. The CDR3 here is CASSLDRISGNTIYF. In DNA, the CDR3 is TGTGCCAGCAGCTTGGACAGAATCTCTGGAAACACCATATATTTT.

The chain recombines TRBV18 with TRBJ2-3; no reliable D call. The CDR3 runs to 14 residues. Germline CDR1 reads KGHSH; CDR2 reads LQKENI. V gave up 3 bases and J gave up 3 bases, with 10 bases separating them. CDR3 DNA sequence: TGTGCCAGCTCACCTAGAGGAAATACAGATACGCAGTATTTT. Residues: CASSPRGNTDTQYF.

This chain joins TRBV5-1 and TRBJ1-2, with TRBD1 matching over 8 bases. Germline lookup yields CDR1 SGHRS and CDR2 YFSETQ. The V and J ends lost 4 bases and 7 bases, in that order; junction bases with no gene match: 6. This CDR3 is built from 13 residues. The CDR3 DNA reads as TGCGCCAGCAGCCTCGGACAGGGAAGTGGCTACACCTTC. It specifies CASSLGQGSGYTF.

The genes are TRBV10-1 and TRBJ1-2, with TRBD1 identical over 8 bases. Germline CDR1 is WNHNN and CDR2 is SYGVQD (reference sequence). The CDR3 covers 16 residues. J lost 3 bases, V lost 1 base, and 7 bases had no gene match. The CDR3 region is CASSEFKDRDYYGYTF. The CDR3 DNA reads TGCGCCAGCAGTGAGTTTAAGGACAGGGACTACTATGGCTACACCTTC.

This chain uses TRBV7-6 with TRBJ2-3, with D perhaps matching TRBD1 (6 bases). This CDR3 spans 18 amino acids. Per germline, CDR1 SGHVS and CDR2 FNYEAQ. Trimming left V 1 base short and J 2 bases short, with 19 bases between. The CDR3 region has the DNA TGTGCCAGCAGCTTAGTCGCCAGGGGAAGTTCGTACACAGATACGCAGTATTTT. This codes for CASSLVARGSSYTDTQYF.

The chain employs TRBV18 and TRBJ1-3, with TRBD1 matching over 7 bases. CDR1 KGHSH and CDR2 LQKENI come from the germline V gene. The CDR3 runs 15 residues. V shed 2 bases, J shed 4 bases, and the junction held 5 bases outside the gene matches. In DNA, the CDR3 is TGTGCCAGCTCACCATACACAGGGGAAGGAAACACCATATATTTT. This translates into CASSPYTGEGNTIYF.

The V and J genes are TRBV3-1 (or the pseudogene TRBV3-2) and TRBJ2-1, with D perhaps TRBD2 (6 bases). V shed 4 bases and J shed 7 bases, with 17 bases lying between them. This CDR3 has 15 residues. The germline V gene encodes CDR1 LGHDT and CDR2 YNNKEL (reference sequence). The CDR3 DNA reads TGTGCCAGCAGCCTGGGGAGAGGGGCGGGGAATGAGCAGTTCTTC. Its translation: CASSLGRGAGNEQFF.

This clone has more than one count but fewer than ten. The gene calls are TRBV5-1 and TRBJ1-3, with unresolved D. The CDR3 has 14 residues. Looked up from germline, CDR1 is SGHRS and CDR2 is YFSETQ. Trimming removed 0 bases from V and 9 bases from J, with 13 bases in between. CDR3 protein: CASSLGRTGSTIYF. CDR3 nucleotide sequence: TGCGCCAGCAGCTTGGGTAGGACTGGGAGCACCATATATTTT.

This CDR3 reads CASSARGGGDAFF. CDR3 nucleotides: TGTGCCAGCAGCGCCCGGGGTGGAGGAGACGCTTTCTTT. The rearrangement links TRBV3-1 (or the pseudogene TRBV3-2) to TRBJ1-1, with D unclear. Trimming stripped 5 bases from V and 11 bases from J, with 18 bases between. CDR1 LGHDT and CDR2 YNNKEL come from the germline V gene (reference sequence). The CDR3 spans 13 residues.

The J gene is TRBJ2-7, the V gene TRBV7-8, with 7 bases matching TRBD2. Germline lookup yields CDR1 SGHVS and CDR2 FQNEAQ. The CDR3 runs to 14 residues. After removal of 2 bases from V and 0 bases from J, the junction contained 1 base not matched to a gene. The CDR3 sequence: CASSLSGTSYEQYF. CDR3 coding DNA: TGTGCCAGCAGCTTAAGCGGGACCTCCTACGAGCAGTACTTC.

The rearrangement joins TRBV7-9 to TRBJ2-7, with D possibly TRBD2 on 5 matching bases. The germline CDR1 and CDR2 sequences are SEHNR and FQNEAQ (reference sequence). The V end was cut by 5 bases, the J end by 7 bases, with 12 bases between. This CDR3 region has 12 residues. CDR3 DNA: TGTGCCAGCAGCCTCACCCGGAGGGAGCAGTACTTC. It yields the protein CASSLTRREQYF.

The chain is built from TRBV18 and TRBJ1-3; 9 positions agree with TRBD1. Germline V lookup: CDR1 KGHSH, CDR2 LQKENI. The CDR3 runs to 15 residues. V lost 5 bases, J lost 3 bases, and 5 bases stayed unmatched. CDR3 in amino acids: CASSRDRVFGNTIYF. The CDR3 coding sequence is TGTGCCAGCTCAAGGGACAGGGTTTTTGGAAACACCATATATTTT.

This chain connects TRBV6-2 or TRBV6-3 to TRBJ1-2; D is ambiguous. This CDR3 contains 11 residues. Trimming took 5 bases from V and 6 from J, leaving 7 bases between them. Germline V gene lookup returns CDR1 MNHEY and CDR2 SVGEGT. CDR3 nucleotides: TGTGCCAGCAGTACGGAGGATGGCTACACCTTC. Translated: CASSTEDGYTF.

This clone was recorded once. V and J are TRBV7-2 and TRBJ1-1, with D unresolved. V was pared by 5 bases and J by 1 base, with 8 bases between. Germline-derived CDR1 and CDR2 are SGHTA and FQGNSA. CDR3 size: 13 residues. The CDR3 sequence is CASSKQWNTEAFF. The CDR3 region has the DNA TGTGCCAGCAGCAAACAGTGGAACACTGAAGCTTTCTTT.

CDR3 coding DNA: TGTGCCAGCAGCACAGCGGGGGGGGCAATCAATTCACCCCTCCACTTT. This sequence encodes CASSTAGGAINSPLHF. This chain uses TRBV3-1 (or the pseudogene TRBV3-2) with TRBJ1-6; maybe TRBD1 (6 bases). CDR3 length: 16 amino acids. The germline V gene encodes CDR1 LGHDT and CDR2 YNNKEL (reference sequence). The ends were cut back, 5 bases at V and 7 bases at J, with 18 bases in the middle.